The text below deals with one T cell receptor beta chain. These data are taken from a study of CD8 T cells in ankylosing spondylitis. MiXCR, applied by TCRdb to the 5' RACE reads, yields one record per CDR3 protein. The table includes 150,000 to 200,000 distinct CDR3 sequences, about 32% detected once. The CDR3 length is 12 residues. Trimming took 9 bases from V and 6 from J, leaving 12 bases between them. Germline loops: CDR1 WNHNN, CDR2 SYGVQD (reference sequence). The clonotype was recovered from a male donor with ankylosing spondylitis. Material for sequencing was synovial fluid, either unsorted or a sorted T cell fraction (not recorded which). V usage is TRBV10-1 and J usage is TRBJ1-5, with a tentative D call TRBD1 (5 bases). CDR3 region: CARGLECQPQHF. CDR3 sequence (DNA): TGCGCCAGGGGACTAGAATGTCAGCCCCAGCATTTT.